This TCR beta chain is drawn from a study of radiotherapy plus CTLA-4 blockade in lung cancer. Study in general: Among enrolled patients, under 20% responded and 30% to 40% achieved disease control.

V shed 4 bases and J 6 bases; nucleotides not matched to a gene: 9. Germline-derived CDR1 and CDR2 are MNHNS and SASEGT. The CDR3 has 15 amino acids. The study treated chemo-refractory metastatic non-small-cell lung cancer patients with focal radiation plus ipilimumab CTLA-4 blockade. Sequencing used immunoSEQ multiplex PCR; TCRdb keeps in-frame clones, though not all of them. The sample has approximately 95,000 clones; roughly four fifths are singletons. On this clone itself: The antigen is undetermined.

Regarding the study as a whole: Once radiotherapy plus ipilimumab had been given, TCR clones derived from tumor expanded in blood.

The sequence derives from a human donor with non-small cell lung cancer who had a partial response to radiotherapy plus ipilimumab. Sequencing used peripheral blood, obtained from a patient treated with radiotherapy plus ipilimumab. This rearrangement joins TRBV6-1 to TRBJ2-3; TRBD1 matches 8 bases. Written as DNA, the CDR3 is TGTGCCAGCAGTGGGCAGGGGGCGCGGGTTGATACGCAGTATTTT. Protein sequence: CASSGQGARVDTQYF.